The 20 T cell receptor beta chains presented below share a single source sample, sequenced in a study of blood T cell repertoires in COVID-19. The method was immunoSEQ multiplex PCR; TCRdb's version includes in-frame clones alone and lacks a portion of them. The sample has about 200,000 clones, around 81% seen once. The sequenced sample consisted of PBMCs or T cells enriched from blood (not recorded which). These receptors were collected from a woman between 50 and 59 years old with acute COVID-19.

The chain links TRBV4-1 to TRBJ2-5; D is ambiguous. Germline-derived CDR1 and CDR2 are MGHRA and YSYEKL. The CDR3 extends over 15 amino acids. V was cut by 0 bases and J by 3 bases, with 11 bases left in between. CDR3 region: CASSQDRSRKETQYF. CDR3 nucleotides: TGCGCCAGCAGCCAAGATCGGTCCAGGAAAGAGACCCAGTACTTC.

V usage is TRBV9 and J usage is TRBJ1-6; 7 positions agree with TRBD1. J lost 0 bases, V lost 0 bases, and 6 bases had no gene match. Germline values: CDR1 SGDLS, CDR2 YYNGEE. This CDR3 comprises 18 residues. In DNA form, the CDR3 reads TGTGCCAGCAGCGTAGGGACGCGGGACAGCTCCTATAATTCACCCCTCCACTTT. It yields the protein CASSVGTRDSSYNSPLHF.

CDR3 bases: TGTGCCAGCAGTACCAGCGGACTAGCGGGGGGTGTCGATACGCAGTATTTT. Protein sequence: CASSTSGLAGGVDTQYF. The gene calls are TRBV6-2 or TRBV6-3 and TRBJ2-3; 14 bases line up with TRBD2. Germline assignment: CDR1 MNHEY and CDR2 SVGEGT. There are 17 residues in the CDR3. Losses at the gene ends were 5 bases for V and 6 bases for J; bases not matched to a gene: 10.

This chain uses TRBV6-1 with TRBJ1-6; 11 bases map to TRBD1. The CDR3 extends over 16 amino acids. V lost 4 bases, J lost 5 bases, and 4 bases stayed unmatched. Germline values: CDR1 MNHNS, CDR2 SASEGT. CDR3 sequence: CASSARDRGDNSPLHF. CDR3 DNA sequence: TGTGCCAGCAGTGCCAGGGACAGGGGGGATAATTCACCCCTCCACTTT.

The chain employs TRBV19 and TRBJ2-2; 11 bases fit TRBD2. From germline, CDR1 is LNHDA and CDR2 SQIVND (reference sequence). The CDR3 is 14 amino acids. V was pared by 7 bases and J by 6 bases, with 4 bases of the junction left unmatched. CDR3 bases: TGTGCCAGTACCCAACTAGCGGGAGCCGGGGAGCTGTTTTTT. This codes for CASTQLAGAGELFF.

In its sample, this clone was seen once. Just one base apart from a much larger clone, this may be a read error. The rearrangement links TRBV9 to TRBJ2-6; tentative D call: TRBD1 (6 bases). Germline assignment: CDR1 SGDLS and CDR2 YYNGEE. Trimming pared 0 bases from V and 4 bases from J, leaving 14 bases between. CDR3 length equals 17 residues. Here the CDR3 reads CASSVGQGSPGANVLTF. The CDR3 DNA reads TGTGCCAGCAGCGTAGGCCAGGGGAGCCCCGGGGCCAACGTCCTGACTTTC.

J is TRBJ2-2 and V is TRBV5-1, with D perhaps matching TRBD1 (5 bases). The CDR3 spans 16 residues. Germline V gene lookup returns CDR1 SGHRS and CDR2 YFSETQ. V lost 4 bases, J lost 6 bases, and 19 bases lay in between. This chain's CDR3 is CASSQTSKGLAGELFF. The DNA for the CDR3 is TGCGCCAGCAGCCAAACCAGCAAGGGGCTTGCCGGGGAGCTGTTTTTT. Combining the CDR3 with reference TRBV5-1 and TRBJ2-2 gives the whole variable domain KAGVTQTPRYLIKTRGQQVTLSCSPISGHRSVSWYQQTPGQGLQFLFEYFSETQRNKGNFPGRFSGRQFSNSRSEMNVSTLELGDSALYLCASSQTSKGLAGELFFGEGSRLTVL.

The chain joins TRBV12-3 or TRBV12-4 to TRBJ1-1; D call uncertain. V was shortened by 1 base and J by 4 bases, with 7 bases between the two germline ends. This CDR3 region has 13 residues. The CDR3 DNA reads as TGTGCCAGCAGTTTAGGGGCCTCCACTGAAGCTTTCTTT. The encoded protein is CASSLGASTEAFF.

The V call is TRBV28, the J call TRBJ2-7, with a tentative D call TRBD1 (6 bases). V was clipped by 6 bases and J by 6 bases, with 18 bases between them. Germline CDR1 is MDHEN and CDR2 is SYDVKM. There are 14 residues in the CDR3. The CDR3 is CASRSLQGIGEQYF. In DNA form, the CDR3 reads TGTGCCAGCAGGTCCCTCCAGGGGATTGGCGAGCAGTACTTC.

The chain combines TRBV19 with TRBJ1-6; D is possibly TRBD1 (6 bases). Trimming pared 7 bases from V and 8 bases from J, leaving 15 bases between. The CDR3 is 14 amino acids. CDR1 is LNHDA, CDR2 SQIVND, per germline (reference sequence). The CDR3 DNA reads TGTGCCAGTATCGGGACACAGGGCTATTCACCCCTCCACTTT. This encodes CASIGTQGYSPLHF.

The V gene is TRBV3-1 (or the pseudogene TRBV3-2), the J gene TRBJ2-7, with D perhaps TRBD2 (6 bases). Germline V gene data show CDR1 as LGHDT and CDR2 as YNNKEL (reference sequence). The CDR3 extends over 15 amino acids. V was cut by 2 bases and J by 10 bases, with 21 bases left in between. As DNA, the CDR3 is TGTGCCAGCAGCCAAACCCGGGACCGAGGACTAACACAGTACTTC. It is translated as CASSQTRDRGLTQYF.

The chain couples TRBV27 to TRBJ2-7, with 15 nucleotides matching TRBD2. The CDR3 spans 16 residues. Germline-derived CDR1 and CDR2 are MNHEY and SMNVEV (reference sequence). The V and J ends lost 5 bases and 5 bases, in that order; junction bases with no gene match: 7. CDR3 nucleotide sequence: TGTGCCAGCAGTCACGGGACTAGCGGGGGGAGCCACGAGCAGTACTTC. Protein: CASSHGTSGGSHEQYF.

This clone was seen a handful of times. The CDR3 DNA sequence: TGTGCCAGCTCACCGGACAGGGGGGCTAACACTGAAGCTTTCTTT. The encoded protein is CASSPDRGANTEAFF. The chain is built from TRBV18 and TRBJ1-1; 10 nucleotides match TRBD1. The CDR3 is 15 amino acids. Germline V CDR1 and CDR2: KGHSH, LQKENI. The junction had 3 bases not matched to a gene; V was cut back by 3 bases and J by 2 bases.

This chain connects TRBV25-1 to TRBJ2-5; D not certain. Looked up from germline, CDR1 is MGHDK and CDR2 is SYGVNS. The ends were cut back, 7 bases at V and 1 base at J, with 10 bases in the middle. This CDR3 region has 13 residues. The CDR3 DNA follows: TGTGCCAGCATAAACACCCTCCAAGAGACCCAGTACTTC. This translates into CASINTLQETQYF.

V usage is TRBV5-1 and J usage is TRBJ1-4, with 7 bases aligning to TRBD1. The CDR3 extends over 17 amino acids. The trim removed 5 bases at V and 5 bases at J, leaving 15 bases unmatched. Germline V CDR1 and CDR2: SGHRS, YFSETQ. CDR3 amino acids: CASRALSQGVRNEKLFF. In DNA, the CDR3 is TGCGCCAGCAGAGCTTTGTCGCAGGGGGTAAGAAATGAAAAACTGTTTTTT.

The rearrangement links TRBV5-1 to TRBJ2-1; 7 bases are a match to TRBD2. There are 16 residues in the CDR3. From germline, CDR1 is SGHRS and CDR2 YFSETQ. Losses at the gene ends were 6 bases for V and 7 bases for J; bases not matched to a gene: 16. The CDR3 reads CASMNFAGVALNEQFF. The CDR3 region has the DNA TGCGCCAGCATGAATTTTGCGGGAGTCGCCTTAAATGAGCAGTTCTTC.

V gene TRBV10-2 combines with J gene TRBJ2-6, with 8 bases matching TRBD2. CDR1 and CDR2 (germline): WSHSY, SAAADI. This CDR3 comprises 17 residues. J gave up 1 base and V 2 bases, and 4 bases lay outside the gene matches. As DNA, the CDR3 is TGCGCCAGCAGTGAGACTAGCGGCCCGTCTGGGGCCAACGTCCTGACTTTC. It specifies CASSETSGPSGANVLTF.

This clone came up once. Here the CDR3 reads CASSLVAGGPRSYNEQFF. CDR3 DNA sequence: TGTGCCAGCAGCTTAGTGGCGGGGGGCCCAAGGTCCTACAATGAGCAGTTCTTC. The genes are TRBV13 and TRBJ2-1; TRBD2 aligns across 8 bases. The CDR3 length is 18 residues. V was pared by 1 base and J by 1 base, with 9 bases of the junction left unmatched. Germline-derived CDR1 and CDR2 are PRHDT and FYEKMQ (reference sequence).

The chain is built from TRBV4-3 and TRBJ2-7; the D gene is possibly TRBD2 (6 bases). The CDR3 length is 16 residues. CDR1 and CDR2 from the germline V gene are LGHNA and YSLEER. V shed 1 base and J shed 4 bases, with 17 bases lying between them. The chain's CDR3 is CASSQGYGGTGYEQYF. CDR3 sequence (DNA): TGCGCCAGCAGCCAAGGTTACGGGGGAACGGGGTACGAGCAGTACTTC.

The chain carries TRBV7-2 and TRBJ2-2; perhaps TRBD2 as D (5 bases). Germline V gene sequence: CDR1 SGHTA, CDR2 FQGNSA. Trimming stripped 7 bases from V and 0 bases from J, with 9 bases between. The CDR3 loop spans 14 amino acids. CDR3 DNA sequence: TGTGCCAGCAAAGAGGGATCGAACACCGGGGAGCTGTTTTTT. Amino acids: CASKEGSNTGELFF.